This TCR beta chain was captured in a study of blood T cell repertoires in COVID-19. In the study overall: The United States, Italy and Spain supplied acute and convalescent COVID-19 samples. The cDNA or gDNA used as material had been derived from T cells, B-cell-depleted T cells, or PBMCs.

This clone has only one observation. Germline V gene lookup returns CDR1 MNHEY and CDR2 SVGAGI. V was cut by 9 bases and J by 5 bases, with 10 bases left in between. The CDR3 runs to 12 residues. Authors' processing steps: Nucleated cell counts were estimated from reference gene primer amplification. Here immunoSEQ multiplex PCR was the method, and the copy in TCRdb shows in-frame clones only, minus some. V and J calls plus clone size are reproduced from that table; the DNA served to infer D and trimming. Found here are 120,000 to 150,000 clones, approximately 84% of them singletons; the top ten hold under 5.5%.

The material sequenced was peripheral blood. This chain links TRBV6-5 with TRBJ2-2, with D unresolved. This TCR came from a human donor in a cohort sampled during active COVID-19. CDR3 region: CASGQRTGELFF. The DNA of the CDR3 is TGTGCCAGTGGTCAGAGGACCGGGGAGCTGTTTTTT.